The clone carrying this T cell receptor (beta chain) was seen more than once but under ten times. The antigen remains undetermined. Trimming took off 1 base at V and 2 bases at J, with 10 bases between the two ends. The CDR3 is 15 residues long. Germline lookup yields CDR1 SGHTA and CDR2 FQGTGA. These data come from a study of beta chain features in type 1 diabetes. Study-level points and caveats: TCRB CDR3 length was moderately but significantly reduced in all four CD4+ subsets of Type 1 diabetes patients.

Investigators reverse transcribed all isolated RNA, so they sequenced expressed TCRB transcripts. The protocol was immunoSEQ multiplex PCR, while the TCRdb copy is restricted to in-frame clones and leaves out a portion. The table lists more than 300,000 clones, around 12% of them singletons. This receptor was identified in a woman aged 18-30 years with type 1 diabetes. Sequenced input: naive CD4+ T cells from blood. The rearrangement uses TRBV7-3 and TRBJ2-3; D gene uncertain. The CDR3 DNA is TGTGCCAGCAGCTTAAATCGGCGGTACACAGATACGCAGTATTTT. It yields the protein CASSLNRRYTDTQYF.